Each of the 26 T cell receptor beta chains below was sequenced from the same sample in a study of T cell responses to AZD1222 COVID-19 vaccine (dated by TCRdb to the early 2020s). Library generation was performed with the immunoSEQ multiplex PCR assay. The clones in this table, taken by TCRdb from immuneACCESS, are in-frame only. Not every clone is retained; where verified, under half of the shortfall comes from an unresolved V gene, and the cause of the rest is unknown. A total of about 93,000 clones appear in this sample, 85% to 90% of them only once. The ten largest make up about 2.5% of the sample. What this sample's time point label stands for: about 28 days (+/-7) after the second vaccine dose. Here the sequenced sample was peripheral blood, taken 28 days after the second AZD1222 dose. These receptors came from an adult who received the AZD1222 COVID-19 vaccine.

This rearrangement joins TRBV30 to TRBJ2-1, with D possibly matching TRBD2 (6 bases). Trimming cost V 2 bases and J 4 bases, with 15 bases left between them. Germline lookup yields CDR1 GTSNPN and CDR2 SVGIG (reference sequence). This CDR3 comprises 15 residues. DNA for the CDR3: TGTGCCTGGAGTCGGGAGACTGGGCCTTACAATGAGCAGTTCTTC. Translated, it gives CAWSRETGPYNEQFF.

The genes are TRBV18 and TRBJ2-2; D is possibly TRBD1 (5 bases). This CDR3 contains 14 residues. CDR1 and CDR2 from the germline V gene are KGHSH and LQKENI. Between the trimmed V and J ends, which lost 8 bases and 7 bases, there was a span of 17 bases. The CDR3 bases are TGTGCCAGCGCATCGGGCAGGGATGGCGGGGAGCTGTTTTTT. It specifies CASASGRDGGELFF.

The CDR3 DNA is TGCGCCAGCAGCCAAGATAGAGGGAACACTGAAGCTTTCTTT. Encoded protein: CASSQDRGNTEAFF. V and J are TRBV4-3 and TRBJ1-1; unclear D gene. CDR1 LGHNA and CDR2 YSLEER come from the germline V gene. This CDR3 comprises 14 residues. V lost 0 bases, J lost 1 base, and 6 bases lay in between.

V usage is TRBV30 and J usage is TRBJ2-2, with 9 positions matching TRBD1. Germline lookup yields CDR1 GTSNPN and CDR2 SVGIG (reference sequence). The CDR3 has 15 amino acids. Germline trimming cut 3 bases from V and 6 bases from J; bases unmatched to any gene: 8. This CDR3 is CAWRRGTGLSGELFF. CDR3 nucleotide sequence: TGTGCCTGGAGAAGGGGGACAGGGTTGTCCGGGGAGCTGTTTTTT. Full variable domain (rest looked up from reference TRBV30 and TRBJ2-2): SQTIHQWPATLVQPVGSPLSLECTVEGTSNPNLYWYRQAAGRGLQLLFYSVGIGQISSEVPQNLSASRPQDRQFILSSKKLLLSDSGFYLCAWRRGTGLSGELFFGEGSRLTVL.

This chain joins TRBV12-5 and TRBJ2-2, with D possibly being TRBD1 (6 bases). The CDR3 has 19 amino acids. Germline loops: CDR1 LGHNT, CDR2 FRNRAP. The ends were cut back, 0 bases at V and 1 base at J, with 18 bases in the middle. The CDR3 loop is CASGLVKILQGRNTGELFF. CDR3 in DNA: TGTGCTAGTGGTTTGGTGAAGATACTCCAGGGGCGGAACACCGGGGAGCTGTTTTTT.

This clone was recorded once. This sequence joins TRBV7-3 and TRBJ1-4; D is uncertain. Germline-derived CDR1 and CDR2 are SGHTA and FQGTGA. V was pared by 5 bases and J by 7 bases, with 14 bases between. This CDR3 has 14 residues. The chain's CDR3 is CASSPAVRGEKLFF. The CDR3 bases are TGTGCCAGCAGCCCCGCGGTAAGAGGTGAAAAACTGTTTTTT.

CDR3 sequence reads: CASSIWWGQADNSPLHF. The CDR3 DNA reads TGTGCCAGTAGTATATGGTGGGGACAGGCGGATAATTCACCCCTCCACTTT. The chain employs TRBV19 and TRBJ1-6; 8 nucleotides align to TRBD1. The CDR3 has 17 residues. Looked up from germline, CDR1 is LNHDA and CDR2 is SQIVND (reference sequence). The V segment lost 2 bases and the J segment 5 bases; nucleotides outside the gene matches: 8. The variable domain in full, completed from reference TRBV19 and TRBJ1-6, reads DGGITQSPKYLFRKEGQNVTLSCEQNLNHDAMYWYRQDPGQGLRLIYYSQIVNDFQKGDIAEGYSVSREKKESFPLTVTSAQKNPTAFYLCASSIWWGQADNSPLHFGNGTRLTVT.

The genes are TRBV19 and TRBJ2-2; a possible D gene is TRBD1 (5 bases). Germline loops: CDR1 LNHDA, CDR2 SQIVND (reference sequence). The CDR3 runs to 14 residues. V was pared by 5 bases and J by 5 bases, with 12 bases between. This chain's CDR3 is CASSPGRVTGELFF. DNA for the CDR3: TGTGCCAGTAGTCCTGGCAGGGTTACCGGGGAGCTGTTTTTT.

This rearrangement joins TRBV19 to TRBJ1-5; 9 positions agree with TRBD1. CDR3 length: 14 amino acids. V lost 4 bases and J lost 5; bases outside the gene matches: 3. Germline-derived CDR1 and CDR2 are LNHDA and SQIVND (reference sequence). CDR3 nucleotide sequence: TGTGCCAGTAGTACGGGACAGGGAGATCAGCCCCAGCATTTT. Residues: CASSTGQGDQPQHF. The full variable domain, rest sourced from reference TRBV19 and TRBJ1-5, is DGGITQSPKYLFRKEGQNVTLSCEQNLNHDAMYWYRQDPGQGLRLIYYSQIVNDFQKGDIAEGYSVSREKKESFPLTVTSAQKNPTAFYLCASSTGQGDQPQHFGDGTRLSIL.

This rearrangement joins TRBV5-6 to TRBJ1-4; weak D call: TRBD1 (6 bases). The CDR3 contains 17 residues. V gave up 6 bases and J gave up 5 bases, with 23 bases separating them. Germline V CDR1 and CDR2: SGHDT, YYEEEE. CDR3: CASIPSPGRGGNEKLFF. CDR3 DNA: TGTGCCAGCATACCGTCCCCAGGCCGAGGGGGAAATGAAAAACTGTTTTTT.

The chain combines TRBV27 with TRBJ2-7; TRBD2 might be the D (5 bases). This CDR3 spans 17 amino acids. V lost 6 bases and J lost 5, with 26 bases in between. CDR1 is MNHEY and CDR2 is SMNVEV in the germline V gene (reference sequence). The CDR3 is CASSPSRDFLTSDEQYF. Here the CDR3 DNA reads TGTGCCAGCAGCCCATCCCGGGATTTTCTCACGTCCGACGAGCAGTACTTC.

This rearrangement joins TRBV6-5 to TRBJ2-7, with TRBD1 matching 10 bases. Trimming took 4 bases from V and 6 from J; bases not matched to a gene: 6. The CDR3 loop spans 14 amino acids. Per the germline V gene, CDR1 is MNHEY and CDR2 is SVGAGI. The CDR3 here is CASSSDRGHGEQYF. In nucleotides, the CDR3 is TGTGCCAGCAGTTCAGACAGGGGGCATGGCGAGCAGTACTTC.

This chain links TRBV10-3 with TRBJ2-7; 12 bases line up with TRBD2. The germline V gene encodes CDR1 ENHRY and CDR2 SYGVKD. V dropped 11 bases and J dropped 4; count of bases not matched to a gene: 6. CDR3 length equals 13 residues. The CDR3 sequence is CAAGLAGSYEQYF. CDR3 nucleotide sequence: TGTGCCGCAGGACTAGCGGGATCGTACGAGCAGTACTTC.

In its sample, this clone was seen once. This chain uses TRBV29-1 with TRBJ2-3; D perhaps matches TRBD2 (5 bases). This CDR3 is built from 12 residues. Germline CDR1 is SQVTM and CDR2 is ANQGSEA. V was trimmed by 6 bases and J by 2 bases, leaving 9 bases between them. This CDR3 reads CSVRLATDTQYF. CDR3 DNA: TGCAGCGTGCGGCTAGCCACAGATACGCAGTATTTT.

The rearrangement links TRBV18 to TRBJ1-1; possible D gene TRBD1, 5 bases. With 5 bases removed from V and 3 bases from J, the gap between germline ends came to 10 bases. The CDR3 is 13 residues long. The V gene's germline CDR1 is KGHSH and CDR2 LQKENI. As DNA, the CDR3 is TGTGCCAGCTCAGGGAGGGGTGACACTGAAGCTTTCTTT. It translates to CASSGRGDTEAFF.

This clone was detected only once. The chain joins TRBV4-2 to TRBJ2-3; D may be TRBD2 (7 bases). The CDR3 runs 16 residues. The V end lost 1 base, the J end lost 4 bases, and 15 bases lay between the germline ends. The germline V gene encodes CDR1 LGHNA and CDR2 YNFKEQ. CDR3 DNA: TGTGCCAGCAGCCAAGTTTTCGGGGGGCGGGCAGATACGCAGTATTTT. Translation: CASSQVFGGRADTQYF.

The gene calls are TRBV5-6 and TRBJ2-7, with 12 bases that match TRBD1. The CDR3 is made up of 14 amino acids. CDR1 and CDR2 (germline): SGHDT, YYEEEE. Trimming took 4 bases from V and 5 from J; bases not matched to a gene: 4. The CDR3: CASSGTGGKDEQYF. Written as DNA, the CDR3 is TGTGCCAGCAGCGGGACAGGGGGCAAAGACGAGCAGTACTTC.

This sequence joins TRBV7-9 and TRBJ2-4, with D perhaps TRBD1 (5 bases). The CDR3 consists of 15 residues. Germline V lookup: CDR1 SEHNR, CDR2 FQNEAQ (reference sequence). Trimming shortened V by 5 bases and J by 6 bases, and 17 bases separated the two germline ends. The CDR3 reads CASSPKLRVGNIQYF. For the CDR3, the DNA is TGTGCCAGCAGCCCTAAGCTCAGGGTTGGAAACATTCAGTACTTC. Looking up the rest from reference TRBV7-9 and TRBJ2-4 gives the full variable domain: DTGVSQNPRHKITKRGQNVTFRCDPISEHNRLYWYRQTLGQGPEFLTYFQNEAQLEKSRLLSDRFSAERPKGSFSTLEIQRTEQGDSAMYLCASSPKLRVGNIQYFGAGTRLSVL.

The chain combines TRBV11-1 with TRBJ2-3; TRBD2 matches at 9 bases. This CDR3 region has 15 residues. Germline values: CDR1 SGHAT, CDR2 FQDESV (reference sequence). With V trimmed by 1 base and J by 5 bases, 4 bases remained unmatched. Here the CDR3 DNA reads TGTGCCAGCAGCTTAGGGCGGGAGGGCGAAGATACGCAGTATTTT. This gives the protein CASSLGREGEDTQYF.

CDR3 sequence reads: CASSHSTGRVETQYF. In DNA form, the CDR3 reads TGTGCCAGCAGTCACTCGACAGGGAGGGTAGAGACCCAGTACTTC. The V gene is TRBV11-2, the J gene TRBJ2-5; D assignment may be TRBD1 or TRBD2 (7 bases each). CDR3 length equals 15 residues. Germline V gives CDR1 SGHAT, CDR2 FQNNGV. The ends were cut back, 6 bases at V and 4 bases at J, with 18 bases in the middle.

The chain is built from TRBV19 and TRBJ1-1; D uncertain. The germline V gene encodes CDR1 LNHDA and CDR2 SQIVND (reference sequence). The ends were cut back, 2 bases at V and 1 base at J, with 5 bases in the middle. The CDR3 is made up of 13 amino acids. CDR3 region: CASSIRGNTEAFF. CDR3 sequence (DNA): TGTGCCAGTAGTATACGTGGGAACACTGAAGCTTTCTTT.

V gene TRBV9 combines with J gene TRBJ1-3; TRBD1 aligns across 9 bases. Unmatched junction bases numbered 6, after V lost 3 bases and J lost 2 bases. Germline CDR1 SGDLS, CDR2 YYNGEE. The CDR3 loop spans 16 amino acids. The CDR3 is CASSAGTGLAGNTIYF. Written as DNA, the CDR3 is TGTGCCAGCAGCGCCGGGACAGGGCTTGCTGGAAACACCATATATTTT.

The chain combines TRBV6-6 with TRBJ2-7; maybe TRBD2 (6 bases). Trimming removed 4 bases at V and 3 bases at J, with 13 bases between. There are 14 residues in the CDR3. Germline lookup yields CDR1 MNHNY and CDR2 SVGAGI (reference sequence). CDR3 amino acids: CASSSILGGYEQYF. The CDR3 nucleotides are TGTGCCAGCAGTTCAATTTTGGGAGGCTACGAGCAGTACTTC.

This clone occurred once. The rearrangement links TRBV6-6 to TRBJ2-7; D is uncertain. Trimming shortened V by 6 bases and J by 2 bases, and 5 bases separated the two germline ends. Germline V gives CDR1 MNHNY, CDR2 SVGAGI (reference sequence). The CDR3 extends over 11 amino acids. CDR3 in DNA: TGTGCCAGCAGCCGGACCTACGAGCAGTACTTC. Protein: CASSRTYEQYF.

This sequence joins TRBV5-8 and TRBJ1-6, with D unresolved. Deletions cut 0 bases from V and 9 bases from J, with 16 bases between. Germline V gene sequence: CDR1 SGHTS, CDR2 YDEGEE. CDR3 size: 16 residues. DNA of the CDR3: TGTGCCAGCAGCTTGGCGATCACCTCAGTCGGTTCACCCCTCCACTTT. Translation: CASSLAITSVGSPLHF.

This clone was picked up one time. The genes are TRBV20-1 and TRBJ2-1; D might be TRBD2 (6 bases). V lost 3 bases to trimming and J lost 3 bases, with 12 bases between them. Per the germline V gene, CDR1 is DFQATT and CDR2 is SNEGSKA (reference sequence). This CDR3 has 14 residues. The CDR3 region is CSASKGGNYNEQFF. The CDR3 nucleotides read TGCAGTGCTAGTAAGGGCGGGAACTACAATGAGCAGTTCTTC.